This TCR beta chain stems from a study of shared clonotypes between healthy human individuals. In germline, CDR1 is LGHNA, CDR2 YNFKEQ. This CDR3 is 17 amino acids long. The junction had 11 bases not matched to a gene; V was cut back by 1 base and J by 4 bases. Clones were sequenced by immunoSEQ multiplex PCR, and TCRdb holds only the in-frame ones, with some missing. The table shows some 790,000 clones, with 72% occurring only once. The sequence was collected from a woman between 25 and 40 years old in good health. V usage is TRBV4-2 and J usage is TRBJ1-1; 8 positions match TRBD1. The material sequenced was memory CD4+ T cells sorted from blood. Subset: CD45RA-negative fraction. CDR3 in DNA: TGTGCCAGCAGCCAAGTTCAGGACAGGGTAGTCGGCACTGAAGCTTTCTTT. Its translation is CASSQVQDRVVGTEAFF.